These 3 T cell receptor beta chains were all obtained from the same sample, sequenced in a study of cytomegalovirus exposure and HLA in healthy donors. PCR employed 60 Vbeta and 13 Jbeta primers. Clones were read by immunoSEQ multiplex PCR, and TCRdb kept only the in-frame ones, dropping some. The profile shows approximately 140,000 clones, roughly three quarters of them singletons. Source material: PBMCs. These receptors were taken from a woman aged 60-75 years in good health and CMV-seronegative.

The chain joins TRBV9 to TRBJ1-4; D uncertain. The CDR3 is 14 residues long. The germline gives CDR1 SGDLS, CDR2 YYNGEE. The V and J ends lost 4 bases and 0 bases respectively, with 7 bases between them. In DNA form, the CDR3 reads TGTGCCAGCAGCCCACAAGCAACTAATGAAAAACTGTTTTTT. Protein sequence: CASSPQATNEKLFF.

The genes are TRBV28 and TRBJ1-5; 9 bases align to TRBD1. CDR1 and CDR2 (germline): MDHEN, SYDVKM. CDR3 length: 14 residues. The J segment lost 2 bases and the V segment lost 6 bases, leaving 2 bases of the junction unmatched. CDR3 sequence reads: CASRRTGGNQPQHF. CDR3 coding DNA: TGTGCCAGCAGGCGGACAGGGGGCAATCAGCCCCAGCATTTT. The variable domain in full, completed from reference TRBV28 and TRBJ1-5, reads DVKVTQSSRYLVKRTGEKVFLECVQDMDHENMFWYRQDPGLGLRLIYFSYDVKMKEKGDIPEGYSVSREKKERFSLILESASTNQTSMYLCASRRTGGNQPQHFGDGTRLSIL.

The chain links TRBV11-3 to TRBJ2-5; 9 bases align to TRBD2. Germline CDR1 reads SGHNT; CDR2 reads YENEEA. CDR3 size: 17 residues. V lost 5 bases and J lost 1; bases outside the gene matches: 11. CDR3 DNA: TGTGCCAGCAGCCCGGGTCTCGGGACTAGCAGCCAAGAGACCCAGTACTTC. Residues: CASSPGLGTSSQETQYF.